This T cell receptor beta chain was observed in a study of blood T cell repertoires in COVID-19. Looking at the study overall: Some COVID-19 samples were acute and others convalescent; all came from the United States, Italy and Spain.

Germline assignment: CDR1 MNHEY and CDR2 SVGEGT. CDR3 length: 14 residues. The V and J ends lost 4 bases and 3 bases, in that order; junction bases with no gene match: 3. Method: immunoSEQ multiplex PCR; TCRdb's copy keeps in-frame clones and lacks some. The sample records around 170,000 clones, about 86% being singletons. The source is a man in his forties or fifties with active or convalescent COVID-19. The sample comprised peripheral blood. The chain joins TRBV6-2 or TRBV6-3 to TRBJ1-5; 7 bases align to TRBD1. CDR3 protein: CASSSQGNNQPQHF. The CDR3 DNA sequence: TGTGCCAGCAGTTCACAGGGGAACAATCAGCCCCAGCATTTT.